This TCR beta chain was found in a study of chemoradiotherapy in HPV16-positive cancers. Study conclusions and caveats: Functional assays defining HPV-specific T cells used only a couple of HPV16-positive patients. Candidate HPV-specific clones and E7-related TCR motifs grew in tumor during treatment. Better recurrence-free survival went with HPV-responsive T-cell expansion in HPV16-positive patients.

With respect to this clone: Its specificity is not known.

Libraries were prepared by immunoSEQ multiplex PCR; TCRdb keeps only in-frame clonotypes and omits some of them. Of around 14,000 clones listed, more than 60% were seen once; the top ten hold roughly 9.6%. Repeated repertoire sampling spanned the course of chemoradiotherapy. The CDR3 is made up of 13 amino acids. CDR1 and CDR2 from the germline V gene are KGHSH and LQKENI. Trimming took 1 base from V and 2 from J, leaving 5 bases between them. The sequence derives from a human donor with HPV-associated anogenital cancer. This sample was obtained from a patient who underwent chemoradiotherapy. The genes are TRBV18 and TRBJ1-2; unclear D gene. The CDR3 coding sequence is TGTGCCAGCTCACCACTGACAAACTATGGCTACACCTTC. This codes for CASSPLTNYGYTF.